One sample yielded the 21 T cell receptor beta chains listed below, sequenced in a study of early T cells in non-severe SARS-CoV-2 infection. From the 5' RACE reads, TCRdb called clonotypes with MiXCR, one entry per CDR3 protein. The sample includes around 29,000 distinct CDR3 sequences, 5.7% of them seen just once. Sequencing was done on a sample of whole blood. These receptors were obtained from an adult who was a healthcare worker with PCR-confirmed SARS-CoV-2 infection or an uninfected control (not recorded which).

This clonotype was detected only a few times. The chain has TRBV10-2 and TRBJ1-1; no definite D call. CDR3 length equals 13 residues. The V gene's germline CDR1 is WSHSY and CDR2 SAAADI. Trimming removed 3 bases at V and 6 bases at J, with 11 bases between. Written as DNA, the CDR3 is TGCGCCAGCAGTGAATTGGGGTGGGCTGAAGCTTTCTTT. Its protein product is CASSELGWAEAFF.

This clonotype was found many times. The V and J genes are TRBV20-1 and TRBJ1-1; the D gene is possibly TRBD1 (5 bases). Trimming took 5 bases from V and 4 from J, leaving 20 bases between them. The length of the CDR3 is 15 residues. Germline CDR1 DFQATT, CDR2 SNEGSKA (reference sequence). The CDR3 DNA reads TGCAGTGCTCCGGCGGGACGCGGTAATAGCACTGAAGCTTTCTTT. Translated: CSAPAGRGNSTEAFF.

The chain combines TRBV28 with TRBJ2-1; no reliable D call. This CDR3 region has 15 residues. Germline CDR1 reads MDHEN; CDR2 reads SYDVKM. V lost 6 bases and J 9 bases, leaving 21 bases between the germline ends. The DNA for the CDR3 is TGTGCCAGCAGCCAGCGTATGGCGCTCGGTTTTGAGCAGTTCTTC. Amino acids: CASSQRMALGFEQFF.

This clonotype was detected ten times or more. The CDR3 nucleotides are TGCAGCGTTGAGACGGGAGCGGAGACCCAGTACTTC. Translation gives CSVETGAETQYF. The chain recombines TRBV29-1 with TRBJ2-5; maybe TRBD2 (6 bases). The ends were cut back, 3 bases at V and 5 bases at J, with 10 bases in the middle. Germline V CDR1 and CDR2: SQVTM, ANQGSEA. This CDR3 spans 12 amino acids.

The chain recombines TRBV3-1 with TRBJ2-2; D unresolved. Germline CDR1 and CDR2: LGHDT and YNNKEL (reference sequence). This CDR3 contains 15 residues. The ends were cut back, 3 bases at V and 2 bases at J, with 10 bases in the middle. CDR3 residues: CASSHEGKNTGELFF. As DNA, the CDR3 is TGTGCCAGCAGCCATGAAGGGAAAAACACCGGGGAGCTGTTTTTT.

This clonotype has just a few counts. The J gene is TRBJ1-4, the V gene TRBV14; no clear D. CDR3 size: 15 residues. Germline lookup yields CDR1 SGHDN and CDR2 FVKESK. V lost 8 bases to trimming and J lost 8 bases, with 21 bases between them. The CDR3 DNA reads TGTGCCAGCCAACGGAAGTTCTCGGCAGGAGAAAAACTGTTTTTT. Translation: CASQRKFSAGEKLFF.

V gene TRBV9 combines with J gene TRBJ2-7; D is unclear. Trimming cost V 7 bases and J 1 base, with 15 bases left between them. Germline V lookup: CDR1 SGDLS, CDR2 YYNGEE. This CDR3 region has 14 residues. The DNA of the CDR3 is TGTGCCAGCGGAGTTGGAGACTCATCCTACGAGCAGTACTTC. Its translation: CASGVGDSSYEQYF.

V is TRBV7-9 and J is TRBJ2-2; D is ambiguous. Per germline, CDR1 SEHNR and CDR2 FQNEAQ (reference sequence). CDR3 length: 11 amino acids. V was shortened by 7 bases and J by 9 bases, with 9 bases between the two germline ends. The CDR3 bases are TGTGCCAGCACCCCAAGCCGGGAGCTGTTTTTT. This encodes CASTPSRELFF.

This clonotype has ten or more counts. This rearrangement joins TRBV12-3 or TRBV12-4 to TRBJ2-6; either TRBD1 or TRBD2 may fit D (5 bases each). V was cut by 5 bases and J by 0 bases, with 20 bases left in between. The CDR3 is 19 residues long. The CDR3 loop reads CASSPYRGRSASGANVLTF. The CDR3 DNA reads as TGTGCCAGCAGTCCGTACCGGGGACGATCGGCCTCTGGGGCCAACGTCCTGACTTTC.

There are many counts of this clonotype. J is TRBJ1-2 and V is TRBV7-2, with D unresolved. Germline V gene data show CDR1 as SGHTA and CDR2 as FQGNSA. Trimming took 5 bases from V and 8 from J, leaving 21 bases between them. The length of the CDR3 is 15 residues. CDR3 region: CASSPIQTGRGGYTF. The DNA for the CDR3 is TGTGCCAGCAGCCCAATTCAAACTGGCCGCGGCGGCTACACCTTC.

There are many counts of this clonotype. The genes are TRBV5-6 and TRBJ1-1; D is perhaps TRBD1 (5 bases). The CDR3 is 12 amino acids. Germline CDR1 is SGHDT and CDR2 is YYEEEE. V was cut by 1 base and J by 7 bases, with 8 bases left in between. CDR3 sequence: CASSLMRGEAFF. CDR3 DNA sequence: TGTGCCAGCAGCTTGATGAGGGGTGAAGCTTTCTTT.

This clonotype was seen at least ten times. The CDR3 coding sequence is TGTGCCAGCAGCTTGACACGGAAGAATGAAAAACTGTTTTTT. Translating gives CASSLTRKNEKLFF. The genes are TRBV7-2 and TRBJ1-4; D remains unclear. With 3 bases removed from V and 5 bases from J, the gap between germline ends came to 10 bases. CDR3 size: 14 residues. Germline CDR1 is SGHTA and CDR2 is FQGNSA.

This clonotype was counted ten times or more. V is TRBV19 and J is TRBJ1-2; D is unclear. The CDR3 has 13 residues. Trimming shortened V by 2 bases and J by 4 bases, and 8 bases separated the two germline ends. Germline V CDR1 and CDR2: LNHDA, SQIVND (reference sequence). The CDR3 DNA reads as TGTGCCAGTAGTATAACGGGAACCTATGGCTACACCTTC. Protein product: CASSITGTYGYTF. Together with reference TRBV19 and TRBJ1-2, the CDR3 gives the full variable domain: DGGITQSPKYLFRKEGQNVTLSCEQNLNHDAMYWYRQDPGQGLRLIYYSQIVNDFQKGDIAEGYSVSREKKESFPLTVTSAQKNPTAFYLCASSITGTYGYTFGSGTRLTVV.

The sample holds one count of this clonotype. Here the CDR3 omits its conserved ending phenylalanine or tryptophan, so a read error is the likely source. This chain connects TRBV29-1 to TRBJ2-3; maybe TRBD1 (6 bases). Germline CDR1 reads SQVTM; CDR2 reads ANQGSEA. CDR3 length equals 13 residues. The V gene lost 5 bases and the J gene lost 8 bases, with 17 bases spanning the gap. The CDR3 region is CSVRTVGVGTQYI. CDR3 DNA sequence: TGCAGCGTTCGGACAGTCGGTGTCGGTACGCAGTATATT.

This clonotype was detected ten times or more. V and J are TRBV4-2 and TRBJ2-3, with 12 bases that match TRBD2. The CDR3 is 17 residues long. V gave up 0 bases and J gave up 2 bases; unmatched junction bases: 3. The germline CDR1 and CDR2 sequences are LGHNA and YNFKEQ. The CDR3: CASSQDGTSGHTDTQYF. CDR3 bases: TGTGCCAGCAGCCAAGACGGGACTAGCGGGCACACAGATACGCAGTATTTT.

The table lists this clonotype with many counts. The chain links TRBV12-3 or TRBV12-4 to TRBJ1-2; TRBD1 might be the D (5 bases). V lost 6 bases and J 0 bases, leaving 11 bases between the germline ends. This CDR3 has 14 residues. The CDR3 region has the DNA TGTGCCAGCAGCAGTCAGGGTCCTAACTATGGCTACACCTTC. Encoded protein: CASSSQGPNYGYTF.

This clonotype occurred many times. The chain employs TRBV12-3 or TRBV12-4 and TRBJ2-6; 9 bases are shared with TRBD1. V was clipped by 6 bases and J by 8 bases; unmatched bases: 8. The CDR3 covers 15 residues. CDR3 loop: CASSSGTGMTNVLTF. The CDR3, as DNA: TGTGCCAGCAGCTCCGGGACAGGGATGACCAACGTCCTGACTTTC.

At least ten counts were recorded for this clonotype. In DNA form, the CDR3 reads TGCGCCAGTAAAGGGGGGGCGCTATACAATGAGCAGTTCTTC. The encoded protein is CASKGGALYNEQFF. The rearrangement uses TRBV5-1 and TRBJ2-1, with D possibly matching TRBD2 (7 bases). Trimming removed 8 bases from V and 4 bases from J, with 16 bases in between. The CDR3 contains 14 residues. Germline CDR1 and CDR2: SGHRS and YFSETQ.

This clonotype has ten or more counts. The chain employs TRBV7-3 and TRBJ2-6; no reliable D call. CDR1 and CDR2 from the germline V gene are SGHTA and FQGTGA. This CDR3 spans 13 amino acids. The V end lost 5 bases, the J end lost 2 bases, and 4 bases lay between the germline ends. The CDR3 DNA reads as TGTGCCAGCAGCCAGGCTGGGGCCAACGTCCTGACTTTC. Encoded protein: CASSQAGANVLTF. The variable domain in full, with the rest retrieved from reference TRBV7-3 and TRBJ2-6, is GAGVSQTPSNKVTEKGKYVELRCDPISGHTALYWYRQSLGQGPEFLIYFQGTGAADDSGLPNDRFFAVRPEGSVSTLKIQRTERGDSAVYLCASSQAGANVLTFGAGSRLTVL.

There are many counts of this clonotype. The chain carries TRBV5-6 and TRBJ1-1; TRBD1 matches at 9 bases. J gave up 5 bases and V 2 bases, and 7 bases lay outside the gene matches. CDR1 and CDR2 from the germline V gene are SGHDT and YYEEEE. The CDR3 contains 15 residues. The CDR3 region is CASSFKTGTGTEAFF. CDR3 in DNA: TGTGCCAGCAGCTTTAAAACCGGGACAGGGACTGAAGCTTTCTTT.

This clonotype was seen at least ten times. The DNA for the CDR3 is TGTGCCAGCAGCTTACGGGGCGAGGCCTACGAGCAGTACTTC. Its translation is CASSLRGEAYEQYF. The rearrangement uses TRBV7-2 and TRBJ2-7; D assignment may be TRBD1 or TRBD2 (5 bases each). The V and J ends lost 2 bases and 2 bases respectively, with 10 bases between them. The germline gives CDR1 SGHTA, CDR2 FQGNSA. The CDR3 has 14 residues.